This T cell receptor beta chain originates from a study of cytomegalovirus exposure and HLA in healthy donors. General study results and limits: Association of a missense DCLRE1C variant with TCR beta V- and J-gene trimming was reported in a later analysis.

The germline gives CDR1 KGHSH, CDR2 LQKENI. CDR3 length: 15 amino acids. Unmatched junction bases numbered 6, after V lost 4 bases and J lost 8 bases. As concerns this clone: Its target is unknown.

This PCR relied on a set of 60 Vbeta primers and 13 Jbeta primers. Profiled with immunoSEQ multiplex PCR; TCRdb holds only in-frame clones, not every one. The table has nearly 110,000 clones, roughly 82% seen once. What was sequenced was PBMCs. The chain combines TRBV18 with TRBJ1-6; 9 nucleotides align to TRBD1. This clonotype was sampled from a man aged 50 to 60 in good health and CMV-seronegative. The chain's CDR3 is CASSLGQGLHSPLHF. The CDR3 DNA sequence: TGTGCCAGCTCACTGGGACAGGGACTGCATTCACCCCTCCACTTT.